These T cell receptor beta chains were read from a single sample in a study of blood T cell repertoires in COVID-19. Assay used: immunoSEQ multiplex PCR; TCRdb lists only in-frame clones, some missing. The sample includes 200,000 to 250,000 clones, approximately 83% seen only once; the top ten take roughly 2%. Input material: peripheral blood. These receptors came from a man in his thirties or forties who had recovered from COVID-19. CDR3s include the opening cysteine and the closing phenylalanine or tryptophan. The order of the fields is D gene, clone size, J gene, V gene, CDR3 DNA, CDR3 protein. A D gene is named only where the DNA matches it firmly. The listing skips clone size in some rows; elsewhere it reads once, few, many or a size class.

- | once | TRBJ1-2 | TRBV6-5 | TGTGCCAGCAGGAAAGATAGTTACGGCTACACCTTC | CASRKDSYGYTF
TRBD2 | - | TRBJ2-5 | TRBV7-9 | TGTGCCAGCAGCTCATCCACTAGCGTAGAGACCCAGTACTTC | CASSSSTSVETQYF
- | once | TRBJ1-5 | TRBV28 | TGTGCCACGTCCAACGGGGGGAGGCAGCCCCAGCATTTT | CATSNGGRQPQHF
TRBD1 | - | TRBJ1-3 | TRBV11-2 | TGTGCCAGCAGCTCCAGGGACAGGGCAAACACCATATATTTT | CASSSRDRANTIYF
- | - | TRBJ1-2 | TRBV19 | TGTGCCAGTAGCCTCGGGGGAGGCGGGAACTATGGCTACACCTTC | CASSLGGGGNYGYTF
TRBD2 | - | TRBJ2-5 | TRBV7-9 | TGTGCCAGCAGCTTGCTAGCGGGGGGCCAAGAGACCCAGTACTTC | CASSLLAGGQETQYF
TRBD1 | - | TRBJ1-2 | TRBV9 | TGTGCCAGCAGCGGGATACCTACAGGGGGCGTAGGCTACACCTTC | CASSGIPTGGVGYTF
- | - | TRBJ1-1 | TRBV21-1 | TGTGCCAGCAGCAAAGCGCTAGGACAGGGTGACACTGAAGCTTTCTTT | CASSKALGQGDTEAFF
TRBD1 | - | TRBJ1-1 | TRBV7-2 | TGTGCCAGCAGCTTAACTATGACAGGGGCAGCTTTCTTT | CASSLTMTGAAFF
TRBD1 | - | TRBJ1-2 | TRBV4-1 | TGCGCCAGCAGCCAGAGGAGGGCAGGGGGCGAGACGGGCTATGGCTACACCTTC | CASSQRRAGGETGYGYTF
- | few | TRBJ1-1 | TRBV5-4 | TGTGCCAGCAGCTTGGAGACCTTAGGGGCGGAAGCTTTCTTT | CASSLETLGAEAFF
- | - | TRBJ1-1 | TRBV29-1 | TGCAGCGTCCATGGTCAGGGTCCTGAAGCTTTCTTT | CSVHGQGPEAFF
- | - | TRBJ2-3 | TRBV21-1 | TGTGCCGCTAGGTGGGAGCCTAGCGGGGCTAAGACTAGCACAGATACGCAGTATTTT | CAARWEPSGAKTSTDTQYF
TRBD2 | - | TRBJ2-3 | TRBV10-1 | TGCGCCAGCAGTGAGGCGCGGGGGTCTAGCACAGATACGCAGTATTTT | CASSEARGSSTDTQYF
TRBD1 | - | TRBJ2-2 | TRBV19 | TGTGCCAGTAGACCGGGACAGGGAACCGGGGAGCTGTTTTTT | CASRPGQGTGELFF